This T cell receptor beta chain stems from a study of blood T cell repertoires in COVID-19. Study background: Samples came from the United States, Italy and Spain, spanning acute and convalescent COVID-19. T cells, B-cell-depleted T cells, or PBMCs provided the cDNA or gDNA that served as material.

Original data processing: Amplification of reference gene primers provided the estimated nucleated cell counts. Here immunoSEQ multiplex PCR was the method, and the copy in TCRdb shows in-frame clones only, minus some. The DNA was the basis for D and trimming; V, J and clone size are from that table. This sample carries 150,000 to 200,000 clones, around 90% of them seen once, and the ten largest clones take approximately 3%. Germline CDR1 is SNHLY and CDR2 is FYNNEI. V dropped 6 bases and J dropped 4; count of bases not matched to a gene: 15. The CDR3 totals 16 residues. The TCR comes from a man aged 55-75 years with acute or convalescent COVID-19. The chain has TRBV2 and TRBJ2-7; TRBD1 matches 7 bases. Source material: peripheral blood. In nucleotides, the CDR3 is TGTGCCAGCAGGCGGAGAGCCGGGACAGTTATTTACGAGCAGTACTTC. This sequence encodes CASRRRAGTVIYEQYF.